This T cell receptor beta chain was recorded in a study of radiotherapy plus CTLA-4 blockade in lung cancer. Generated by immunoSEQ multiplex PCR, the TCRdb table keeps only in-frame clones and is missing some. The repertoire holds under 110,000 clones, with over 65% as singletons. Concerning this clone: Its cognate antigen is unknown.

Overall study findings and caveats: Best predicting response, reportedly, were early blood T cell clone dynamics, with interferon-beta. Expansion of tumor-derived TCR clones was observed in blood after radiotherapy plus ipilimumab.

The CDR3 is made up of 13 amino acids. Deletions cut 4 bases from V and 4 bases from J, with 8 bases between. Per the germline V gene, CDR1 is SGDLS and CDR2 is YYNGEE. Focal radiation was given together with CTLA-4 blockade (ipilimumab) to patients with chemo-refractory metastatic non-small-cell lung cancer. This TCR was recovered from a human donor with non-small cell lung cancer that progressed on radiotherapy plus ipilimumab. Some clones in this sample may be carry-over from other donors' samples. This sample comprised peripheral blood, obtained from a patient treated with radiotherapy plus ipilimumab. This chain joins TRBV9 and TRBJ1-4; no reliable D call. The CDR3 DNA is TGTGCCAGCAGCCCCGGAATTAATGAAAAACTGTTTTTT. As protein: CASSPGINEKLFF.